This T cell receptor beta chain was recovered during a study of blood T cell repertoires in COVID-19. Study summary: Samples taken during acute and convalescent COVID-19 were collected in the United States, Italy and Spain. PBMCs, B-cell-depleted T cells, or T cells were the source of the cDNA or gDNA that made up the material.

CDR1 and CDR2 from the germline V gene are GTSNPN and SVGIG (reference sequence). The trim removed 2 bases at V and 0 bases at J, leaving 4 bases unmatched. CDR3 size: 14 residues. Some clones are missing from TCRdb's copy, which holds only in-frame ones; the method was immunoSEQ multiplex PCR. This table has 70,000 to 100,000 clones, 70% to 85% appearing once. The material sequenced was peripheral blood. The J gene is TRBJ2-7, the V gene TRBV30, with 7 bases matching TRBD2. This TCR was recovered from a woman between 45 and 60 years old with acute or convalescent COVID-19. The CDR3 DNA reads TGTGCCTGGAGTCGCGGGGGAAGCTCCTACGAGCAGTACTTC. Protein product: CAWSRGGSSYEQYF.